The present T cell receptor beta chain was sequenced within a study of blood T cell repertoires in COVID-19. Study-wide context: The United States, Italy and Spain supplied acute and convalescent COVID-19 samples.

Authors' data handling: The authors estimated nucleated cell counts from reference gene primer amplification. Sequencing used immunoSEQ multiplex PCR; TCRdb keeps in-frame clones, though not all of them. V, J and clone size were drawn from that table, and D and trimming were deduced from the DNA. The data hold 150,000 to 180,000 clones, with roughly 84% observed a single time. This sequence originates from a woman aged 55-70 years with COVID-19, enrolled during active disease. Specimen: peripheral blood.

CDR3: CASSQDLRLAKSSYEQYF. The CDR3 DNA reads TGTGCCAGCAGCCAAGATCTCCGACTAGCAAAGAGCTCCTACGAGCAGTACTTC. The chain links TRBV4-2 to TRBJ2-7; 7 nucleotides align to TRBD2. V was clipped by 0 bases and J by 0 bases; unmatched bases: 11. CDR1 and CDR2 from the germline V gene are LGHNA and YNFKEQ. This CDR3 region has 18 residues.